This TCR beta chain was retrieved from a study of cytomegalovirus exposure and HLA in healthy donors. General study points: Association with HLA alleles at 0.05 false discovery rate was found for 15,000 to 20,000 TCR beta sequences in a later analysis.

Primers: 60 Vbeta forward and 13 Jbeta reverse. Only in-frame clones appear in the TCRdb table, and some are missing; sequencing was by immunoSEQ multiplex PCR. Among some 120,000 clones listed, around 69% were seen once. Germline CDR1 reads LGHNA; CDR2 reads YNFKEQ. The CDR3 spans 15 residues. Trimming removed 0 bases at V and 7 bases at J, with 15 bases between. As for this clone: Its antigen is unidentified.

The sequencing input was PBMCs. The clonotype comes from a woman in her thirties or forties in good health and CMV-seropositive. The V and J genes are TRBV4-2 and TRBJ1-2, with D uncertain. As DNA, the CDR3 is TGTGCCAGCAGCCAAGAAGGCGGGTGGGAAACTGGCTACACCTTC. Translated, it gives CASSQEGGWETGYTF.